Presented here are 4 T cell receptor beta chains from one specimen sequenced in a study of control samples from healthy donors and cancer patients. Assay used: immunoSEQ multiplex PCR; TCRdb lists only in-frame clones, some missing. The sample yields some 96,000 clones, roughly 87% seen once. Sequencing was carried out using blood. The receptors were sampled from a woman in her 50s in good health.

This chain uses TRBV9 with TRBJ1-6; weak D call: TRBD1 (5 bases). Germline values: CDR1 SGDLS, CDR2 YYNGEE. The CDR3 extends over 15 amino acids. V was trimmed by 3 bases and J by 5 bases, leaving 12 bases between them. CDR3 protein: CASSGGTPNNSPLHF. CDR3 DNA sequence: TGTGCCAGCAGCGGAGGGACGCCGAATAATTCACCCCTCCACTTT. Full variable domain (rest looked up from reference TRBV9 and TRBJ1-6): DSGVTQTPKHLITATGQRVTLRCSPRSGDLSVYWYQQSLDQGLQFLIQYYNGEERAKGNILERFSAQQFPDLHSELNLSSLELGDSALYFCASSGGTPNNSPLHFGNGTRLTVT.

V usage is TRBV11-2 and J usage is TRBJ1-6; D unresolved. Trimming took 5 bases from V and 7 from J, leaving 6 bases between them. Germline loops: CDR1 SGHAT, CDR2 FQNNGV. CDR3 length: 12 residues. CDR3 amino acids: CASSRENSPLHF. DNA for the CDR3: TGTGCCAGCAGCCGCGAAAATTCACCCCTCCACTTT. The entire variable domain, with the rest obtained from reference TRBV11-2 and TRBJ1-6, is as follows: EAGVAQSPRYKIIEKRQSVAFWCNPISGHATLYWYQQILGQGPKLLIQFQNNGVVDDSQLPKDRFSAERLKGVDSTLKIQPAKLEDSAVYLCASSRENSPLHFGNGTRLTVT.

Turning to this clone: The junction and the germline gene differ at one end; a read error may be behind it. DNA for the CDR3: TGTGCCAGTAGTGTAGACAAGGGGGCAGCAACTAATGAAAAACTGTTTTTT. Translated, it gives CASSVDKGAATNEKLFF. This sequence joins TRBV19 and TRBJ1-4; 7 bases match TRBD1. Per the germline V gene, CDR1 is LNHDA and CDR2 is SQIVND (reference sequence). This CDR3 comprises 17 residues.

This sequence joins TRBV2 and TRBJ2-3; 8 bases are shared with TRBD2. The ends lost 2 bases at V and 6 bases at J; junction bases unmatched: 13. CDR3 length: 17 residues. The V gene's germline CDR1 is SNHLY and CDR2 FYNNEI. DNA of the CDR3: TGTGCCAGCAGTGAAAGGGCCCTACCGGGGGGGCTGGATACGCAGTATTTT. Translated: CASSERALPGGLDTQYF.